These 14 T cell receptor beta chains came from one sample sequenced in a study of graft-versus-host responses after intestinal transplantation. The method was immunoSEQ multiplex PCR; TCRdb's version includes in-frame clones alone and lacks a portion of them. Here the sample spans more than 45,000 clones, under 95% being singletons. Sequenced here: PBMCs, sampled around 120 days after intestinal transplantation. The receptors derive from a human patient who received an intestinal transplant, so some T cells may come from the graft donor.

CDR3 coding DNA: TGCGCCAGCAGCCAATGGGAACGGTCCTACGAGCAGTACTTC. Its translation is CASSQWERSYEQYF. The genes are TRBV4-1 and TRBJ2-7; D uncertain. The V and J ends lost 2 bases and 1 base respectively, with 9 bases between them. CDR3 length: 14 residues. Germline V gene sequence: CDR1 MGHRA, CDR2 YSYEKL.

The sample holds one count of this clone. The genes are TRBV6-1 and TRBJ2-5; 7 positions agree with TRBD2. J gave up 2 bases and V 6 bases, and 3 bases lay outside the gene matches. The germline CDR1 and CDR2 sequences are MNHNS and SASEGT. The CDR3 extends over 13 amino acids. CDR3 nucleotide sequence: TGTGCCAGCAGGGGGGGGATGCAAGAGACCCAGTACTTC. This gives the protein CASRGGMQETQYF.

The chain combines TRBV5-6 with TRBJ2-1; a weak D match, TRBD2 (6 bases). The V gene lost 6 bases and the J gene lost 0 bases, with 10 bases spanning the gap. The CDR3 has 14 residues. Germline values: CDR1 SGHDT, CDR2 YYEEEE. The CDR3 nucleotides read TGTGCCAGCACCCGGGGGAGCTCCTACAATGAGCAGTTCTTC. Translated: CASTRGSSYNEQFF.

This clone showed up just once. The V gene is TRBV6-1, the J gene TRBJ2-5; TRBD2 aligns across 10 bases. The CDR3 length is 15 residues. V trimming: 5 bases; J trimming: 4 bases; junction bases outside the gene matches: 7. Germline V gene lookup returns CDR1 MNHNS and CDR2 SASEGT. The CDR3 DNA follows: TGTGCCAGCAGTAGACTAGCGGGCCTCCCAGAGACCCAGTACTTC. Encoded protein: CASSRLAGLPETQYF.

Here the CDR3 reads CASSLVREAGLYF. In nucleotides, the CDR3 is TGCGCCAGCAGCTTGGTTCGTGAGGCGGGGTTGTATTTT. The V and J genes are TRBV5-1 and TRBJ2-3; TRBD2 might be the D (6 bases). This CDR3 comprises 13 residues. Germline loops: CDR1 SGHRS, CDR2 YFSETQ. With 0 bases removed from V and 14 bases from J, the gap between germline ends came to 16 bases.

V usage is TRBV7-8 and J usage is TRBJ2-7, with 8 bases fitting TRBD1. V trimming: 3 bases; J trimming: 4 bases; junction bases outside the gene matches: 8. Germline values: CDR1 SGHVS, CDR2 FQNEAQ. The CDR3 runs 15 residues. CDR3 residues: CASSFTLTGGYEQYF. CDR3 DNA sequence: TGTGCCAGCAGCTTCACTCTCACAGGGGGGTACGAGCAGTACTTC.

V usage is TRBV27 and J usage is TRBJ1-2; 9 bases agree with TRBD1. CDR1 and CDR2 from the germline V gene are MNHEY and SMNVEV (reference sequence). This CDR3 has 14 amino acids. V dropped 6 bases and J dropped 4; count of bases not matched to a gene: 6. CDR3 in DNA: TGTGCCAGCAGACTGACAGGGGGAGTCTATGGCTACACCTTC. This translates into CASRLTGGVYGYTF.

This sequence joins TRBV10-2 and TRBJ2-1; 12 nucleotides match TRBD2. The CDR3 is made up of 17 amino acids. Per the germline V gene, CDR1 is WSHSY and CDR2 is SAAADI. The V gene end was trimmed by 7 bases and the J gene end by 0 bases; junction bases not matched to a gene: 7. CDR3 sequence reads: CASTSGLAGYSYNEQFF. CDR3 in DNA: TGCGCCAGCACCTCGGGACTAGCGGGTTACTCCTACAATGAGCAGTTCTTC.

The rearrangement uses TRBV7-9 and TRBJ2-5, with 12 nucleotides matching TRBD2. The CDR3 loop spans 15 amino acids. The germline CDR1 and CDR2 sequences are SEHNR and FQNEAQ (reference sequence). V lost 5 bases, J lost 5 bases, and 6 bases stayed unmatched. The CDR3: CASSPLAGGYETQYF. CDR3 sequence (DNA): TGTGCCAGCAGCCCTCTAGCGGGGGGGTATGAGACCCAGTACTTC.

CDR3 residues: CASSHTGGGGYEQYF. DNA for the CDR3: TGTGCCAGCAGCCACACAGGGGGCGGCGGGTACGAGCAGTACTTC. This chain joins TRBV4-2 and TRBJ2-7; 9 nucleotides match TRBD1. With 3 bases clipped from V and 4 bases from J, the junction kept 7 bases outside the gene matches. CDR1 is LGHNA, CDR2 YNFKEQ, per germline. The CDR3 spans 15 residues.

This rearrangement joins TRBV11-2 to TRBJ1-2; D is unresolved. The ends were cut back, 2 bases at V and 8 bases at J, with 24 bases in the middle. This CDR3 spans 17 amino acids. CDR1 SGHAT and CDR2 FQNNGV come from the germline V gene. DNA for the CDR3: TGTGCCAGCAGCTTAACCCCCCAGCCATGGATTTCATTGGGCTACACCTTC. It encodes CASSLTPQPWISLGYTF.

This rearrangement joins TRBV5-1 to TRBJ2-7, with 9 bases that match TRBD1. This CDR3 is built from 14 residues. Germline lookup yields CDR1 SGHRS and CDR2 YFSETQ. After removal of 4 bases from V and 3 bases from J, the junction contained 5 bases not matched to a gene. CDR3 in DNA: TGCGCCAGCAGCCTGTGGGGACAGGGCTACGAGCAGTACTTC. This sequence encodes CASSLWGQGYEQYF.

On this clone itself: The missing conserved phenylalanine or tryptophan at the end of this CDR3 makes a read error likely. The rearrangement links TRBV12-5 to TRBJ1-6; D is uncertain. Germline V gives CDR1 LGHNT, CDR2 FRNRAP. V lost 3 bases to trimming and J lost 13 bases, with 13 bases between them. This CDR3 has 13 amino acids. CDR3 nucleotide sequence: TGTGCTAGTGGTTTAGCTGGACCCAGTCCCCTCCACCTT. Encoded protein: CASGLAGPSPLHL.

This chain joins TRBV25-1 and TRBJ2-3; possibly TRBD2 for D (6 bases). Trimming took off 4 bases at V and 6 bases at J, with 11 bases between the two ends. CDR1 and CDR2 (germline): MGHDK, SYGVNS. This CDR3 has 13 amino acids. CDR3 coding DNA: TGTGCCAGCAGTGCATTGAGCGGGGATACGCAGTATTTT. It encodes CASSALSGDTQYF.